Sequencing of this T cell receptor (beta chain) was carried out in a study of blood T cell repertoires in COVID-19. Study-level background: Collection of acute and convalescent COVID-19 samples took place in the United States, Italy and Spain. Nucleic acid was either cDNA or gDNA, and it came from T cells, B-cell-depleted T cells, or PBMCs.

In the study's own analysis: For nucleated cells, counts were estimated from reference gene primer amplification. Data came from immunoSEQ multiplex PCR; TCRdb stores just in-frame clones and leaves some out. V and J calls and clone size are as listed in that table; D and trimming were resolved from the DNA. The sample contains 63,000 or so clones, roughly 80% of which appear only once. The germline gives CDR1 MNHEY, CDR2 SVGAGI. This CDR3 is 15 amino acids long. Trimming cost V 0 bases and J 10 bases, with 16 bases left between them. This clone appeared a single time. Specimen: peripheral blood. The receptor's source is a man older than 75 with active COVID-19. V and J are TRBV6-5 and TRBJ1-5, with unresolved D. CDR3: CASSYSSGDLGPQHF. CDR3 coding DNA: TGTGCCAGCAGTTACTCGTCAGGTGACCTCGGTCCCCAGCATTTT.